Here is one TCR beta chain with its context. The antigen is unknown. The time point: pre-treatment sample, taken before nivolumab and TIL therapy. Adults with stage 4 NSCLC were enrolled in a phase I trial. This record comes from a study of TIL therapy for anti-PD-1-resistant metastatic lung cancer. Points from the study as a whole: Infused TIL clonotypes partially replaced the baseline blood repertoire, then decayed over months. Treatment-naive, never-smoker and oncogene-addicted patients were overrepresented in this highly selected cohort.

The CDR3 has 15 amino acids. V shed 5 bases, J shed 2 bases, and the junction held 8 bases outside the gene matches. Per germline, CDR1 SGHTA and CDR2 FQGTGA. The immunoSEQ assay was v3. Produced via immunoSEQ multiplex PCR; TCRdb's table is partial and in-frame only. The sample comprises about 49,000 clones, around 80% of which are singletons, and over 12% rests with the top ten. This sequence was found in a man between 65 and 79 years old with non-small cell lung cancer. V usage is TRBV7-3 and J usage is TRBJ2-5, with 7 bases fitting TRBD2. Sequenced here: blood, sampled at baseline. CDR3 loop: CASSASGNPQETQYF. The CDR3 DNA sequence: TGTGCCAGCAGCGCTAGCGGAAACCCACAAGAGACCCAGTACTTC.